This T cell receptor (beta chain) was documented in a study of spatial heterogeneity in lung cancer. Study overall: Detection consistently captured more beta-chain sequences than alpha-chain sequences. General study points: At resection, ubiquitous expanded tumor TCRs appeared in blood more than at follow-up.

Each TCR cDNA molecule carried a unique molecular identifier. One entry per CDR3 protein, called by TCRdb with MiXCR from the 5' RACE reads. The sample lists around 74,000 distinct CDR3 sequences, about an eighth seen once, with roughly 6.7% in the top ten. The time point: sample taken at primary tumor resection. Whole RNA obtained from tumor, nontumor lung or frozen PBMC underwent sequencing without sorting. There were some 70 donors, all of them untreated patients with early-stage non-small cell lung cancer. Trimming removed 1 base at V and 8 bases at J, with 16 bases between. CDR3 size: 15 residues. Germline CDR1 SGDLS, CDR2 YYNGEE. This clonotype came up a few times. The antigen remains undetermined.

The specimen comprised PBMCs, sampled at surgery. The origin of this receptor is a male donor with early-stage non-small cell lung cancer. The J gene is TRBJ2-1, the V gene TRBV9; D might be TRBD2 (5 bases). Here the CDR3 DNA reads TGTGCCAGCAGCGTATTCTCCACTAGTTCGGATGAGCAGTTCTTC. Amino acid sequence: CASSVFSTSSDEQFF.